This TCR beta chain was sequenced in a study of early stage breast cancer tumors (dated by TCRdb to about 2017). Background on the whole study: Of the 15 to 20 invasive breast tumors, about a dozen were found to be estrogen receptor-positive, progesterone receptor-positive and HER2-negative. About 70% of the 12 ER+/PR+/HER2- tumors were invasive ductal carcinomas, while the other four were invasive lobular carcinomas. A read coverage of roughly 10-fold per sample was achieved on average. A total of 2,651,842 templates, representing some 1,000,000 unique clonotypes, were detected across all samples. Overall study outcomes, separate from this receptor: Bulk genomic DNA sequencing of unsorted cells missed chain pairing and functional markers such as CD4, CD8 and FOXP3. Repertoires from blood and normal breast were more alike than repertoires from blood and tumor, and in about 90% of the 16 patients, comparing each tissue with blood separated tumor from normal. Enriched TCRB sequences shared across patients were found to be mostly commonly generated sequences that were unlikely to play an important role in the tumor microenvironment. Approximately 2.5-fold higher T cell density and higher clonality were observed in tumors than in adjacent normal breast tissue. Analysis by tumor subtype was prevented by the small cohort size.

Each sample was amplified as two independent genomic DNA replicates: about 0.47 ug for blood and about 1.4 ug for tumor or normal breast. Following the manufacturer's instructions, the ImmunoSeq Intro kit was used to carry out TCRB sequencing on genomic DNA. For absolute quantification, the roughly 32-cycle multiplex PCR included proprietary primers along with spike-in control sequences. An 87-bp fragment spanning the CDR3 and flanking V and J genes was sequenced with single-end 150-bp reads. Seven samples, each with two replicates, were multiplexed per lane of an Illumina MiSeq using version 3.0 chemistry. Under the source paper's analysis protocol: Raw data were processed by the vendor's proprietary pipeline, with both replicates merged into one result per sample. Clonotypes were defined as productive rearrangements sharing the V-gene family, CDR3 amino acid sequence and J-gene segment. Clonality was computed as 1 minus the normalized Shannon entropy (Pielou evenness) of TCRB abundances. To estimate T cell density, the total number of templates was divided by the input cell count, which was inferred from how much DNA went in. Total repertoire diversity and clonality were estimated with Recon using default parameters. A clonotype was considered tumor-enriched if its abundance in tumor exceeded 0.1% and was at least 32-fold higher than its abundance in normal breast. The table was pulled from immuneACCESS by TCRdb, which kept in-frame rearrangements only. Such tables lose some clones; where checked, under half of the loss comes from unresolved V genes, and the rest has no known cause. That table supplies the V and J calls and clone size; D and trimming were determined from the DNA. In this sample the table shows about 9,500 clones, roughly 68% of which occur a single time. The ten largest account for 6.5% to 9% of the sample.

On this clone itself: Its specific antigen is unknown. Per-base quality was not reported, and no clone a single base away is much larger than it.

CDR1 WNHNN and CDR2 SYGVQD are derived from the germline V gene (reference sequence). A distance of 9 bases separates the germline ends of V and J, which lose 3 bases and 7 bases respectively. Inclusive of the bounding cysteine and phenylalanine, the CDR3 is 13 residues long. Only the CDR3 region is kept as DNA, spanning 39 bases read in frame from base 1. Dicing about 17-50 mg of tumor tissue typically produced more than 2.5 ug of DNA. The study profiled bulk TCR beta-chain repertoires in matched peripheral blood, tumor and adjacent normal breast tissue taken from around 15 patients with early-stage breast cancer. Following resection, visually identified tumor tissue was excised and transferred into prechilled RNAlater. Tumor tissue (about 20-50 mg) was diced and then homogenized with a TissueLyser II in RLTplus buffer containing beta-mercaptoethanol and antifoaming agent. The Qiagen AllPrep DNA/RNA Mini kit was used for genomic DNA extraction.

The V gene is TRBV10-1 and the J gene is TRBJ2-2; no confident D gene assignment can be made. The source of this sequence is a person aged 50 to 59 with breast cancer. Sequencing was performed on breast tumor tissue. The nucleotide sequence reads TGCGCCAGCAGTGACAGCAAGCACGGGGAGCTGTTTTTT. Its protein is CASSDSKHGELFF.